This TCR beta chain was observed in a study of graft-versus-host responses after intestinal transplantation. Looking at the study overall: All recipients were given anti-thymocyte globulin induction, and tacrolimus and steroids were then administered for around three years.

The protocol was immunoSEQ multiplex PCR, while the TCRdb copy is restricted to in-frame clones and leaves out a portion. Here the sample spans fewer than 45,000 clones, 91% being singletons. Germline V CDR1 and CDR2: MDHEN, SYDVKM. Trimming shortened V by 5 bases and J by 0 bases, and 7 bases separated the two germline ends. The CDR3 is 13 amino acids. This material consisted of PBMCs, taken 524 days after transplant. The chain joins TRBV28 to TRBJ1-1, with D tentatively TRBD1 (5 bases). This receptor was taken from a human patient who received an intestinal transplant, so some T cells may come from the graft donor. CDR3 in amino acids: CASSPTVNTEAFF. In nucleotides, the CDR3 is TGTGCCAGCAGTCCGACAGTGAACACTGAAGCTTTCTTT. Full variable domain (remainder filled in from reference TRBV28 and TRBJ1-1): DVKVTQSSRYLVKRTGEKVFLECVQDMDHENMFWYRQDPGLGLRLIYFSYDVKMKEKGDIPEGYSVSREKKERFSLILESASTNQTSMYLCASSPTVNTEAFFGQGTRLTVV.